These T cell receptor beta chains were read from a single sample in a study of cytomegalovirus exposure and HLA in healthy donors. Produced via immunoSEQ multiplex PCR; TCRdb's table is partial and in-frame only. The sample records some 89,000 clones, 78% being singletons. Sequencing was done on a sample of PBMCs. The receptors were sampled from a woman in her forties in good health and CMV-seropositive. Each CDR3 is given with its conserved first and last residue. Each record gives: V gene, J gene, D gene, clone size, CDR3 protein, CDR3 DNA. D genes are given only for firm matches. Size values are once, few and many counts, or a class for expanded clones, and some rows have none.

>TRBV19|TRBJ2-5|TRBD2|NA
CASSVGLAGSETQYF
TGTGCCAGTAGTGTTGGACTAGCGGGATCGGAGACCCAGTACTTC
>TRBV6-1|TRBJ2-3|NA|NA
CASSEGRRDTDTQYF
TGTGCCAGCAGTGAGGGGAGGCGGGACACAGATACGCAGTATTTT
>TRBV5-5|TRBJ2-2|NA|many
CASSLYYTGELFF
TGTGCCAGCAGCTTGTATTACACCGGGGAGCTGTTTTTT
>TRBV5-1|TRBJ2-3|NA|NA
CASSLVIGEDTQYF
TGCGCCAGCAGCTTGGTGATAGGAGAAGATACGCAGTATTTT
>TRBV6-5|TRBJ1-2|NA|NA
CASSIDRIPNYGYTF
TGTGCCAGCAGCATAGACAGGATTCCTAACTATGGCTACACCTTC
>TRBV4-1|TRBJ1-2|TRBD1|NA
CASSYPAGQGAGANYGYTF
TGCGCCAGCAGCTATCCGGCCGGACAGGGGGCCGGCGCTAACTATGGCTACACCTTC
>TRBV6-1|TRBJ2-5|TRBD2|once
CASRPPGLAAETQYF
TGTGCCAGCAGGCCTCCGGGACTAGCGGCCGAGACCCAGTACTTC
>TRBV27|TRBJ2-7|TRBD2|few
CASSPGGGYEQYF
TGTGCCAGCAGCCCCGGGGGGGGCTACGAGCAGTACTTC
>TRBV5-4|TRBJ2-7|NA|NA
CASSPQGGGLSYEQYF
TGTGCCAGCAGCCCACAGGGAGGGGGTCTTTCCTACGAGCAGTACTTC
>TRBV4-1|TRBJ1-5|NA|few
CASSQNPGVGQPQHF
TGCGCCAGCAGCCAAAACCCAGGGGTCGGTCAGCCCCAGCATTTT
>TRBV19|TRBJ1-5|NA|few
CASSIQSVNQPQHF
TGTGCCAGTAGTATTCAGTCAGTTAATCAGCCCCAGCATTTT
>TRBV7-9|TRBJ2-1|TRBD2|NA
CASSSDPTSPIF
TGTGCCAGCAGCTCCGATCCGACTAGCCCGATCTTC
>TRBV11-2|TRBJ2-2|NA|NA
CASTTPGGLGGELFF
TGTGCCAGCACCACACCCGGGGGGCTGGGCGGGGAGCTGTTTTTT
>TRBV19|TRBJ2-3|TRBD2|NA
CASSRGSGDLTDTQYF
TGTGCCAGTAGTAGGGGTAGCGGGGACCTCACAGATACGCAGTATTTT
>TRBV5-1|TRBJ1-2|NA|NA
CASSLDPLGVEYYGYTF
TGCGCCAGCAGCTTGGATCCGCTAGGGGTGGAATACTATGGCTACACCTTC
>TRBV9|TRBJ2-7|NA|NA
CASSVGGSGKQYF
TGTGCCAGCAGCGTAGGCGGTAGCGGTAAGCAGTACTTC
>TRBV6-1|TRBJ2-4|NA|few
CASSVAGTLQNIQYF
TGTGCCAGCAGTGTTGCAGGGACTCTGCAAAACATTCAGTACTTC
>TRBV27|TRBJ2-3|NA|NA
CASSRDSPDTQYF
TGTGCCAGCAGTAGGGACTCTCCAGATACGCAGTATTTT
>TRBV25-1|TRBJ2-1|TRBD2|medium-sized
CASERGLAGGLLYNEQFF
TGTGCCAGCGAGCGGGGGCTAGCGGGAGGTCTTTTATACAATGAGCAGTTCTTC
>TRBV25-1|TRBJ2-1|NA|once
CASSELTEAHNEQFF
TGTGCCAGCAGTGAACTTACCGAGGCCCACAATGAGCAGTTCTTC
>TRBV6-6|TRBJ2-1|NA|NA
CASSLGGGEQFF
TGTGCCAGCAGCCTAGGGGGTGGTGAGCAGTTCTTC
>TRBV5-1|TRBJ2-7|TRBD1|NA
CASSLAGAGQGIDEQYF
TGCGCCAGCAGCTTGGCCGGAGCGGGACAGGGTATTGACGAGCAGTACTTC
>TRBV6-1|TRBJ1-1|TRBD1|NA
CASRLQGDSTEAFF
TGTGCCAGCAGATTACAGGGGGATAGCACTGAAGCTTTCTTT
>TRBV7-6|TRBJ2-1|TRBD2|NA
CASSLADGSASGRVEQFF
TGTGCCAGCAGCTTAGCGGATGGGAGTGCTAGCGGGAGAGTTGAGCAGTTCTTC
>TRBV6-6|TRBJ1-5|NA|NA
CASSYSRASSNQPQHF
TGTGCCAGCAGTTACTCGAGGGCGAGTAGCAATCAGCCCCAGCATTTT
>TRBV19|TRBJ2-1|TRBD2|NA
CASSIGTSGIGEQFF
TGTGCCAGTAGTATAGGGACTAGCGGGATTGGGGAGCAGTTCTTC
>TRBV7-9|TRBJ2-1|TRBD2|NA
CSSSLGGGGVEEQFF
TGTTCCAGCAGCTTAGGTGGCGGGGGGGTGGAGGAGCAGTTCTTC
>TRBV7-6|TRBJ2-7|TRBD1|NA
CASSPGDRGLRQYF
TGTGCCAGCAGCCCCGGGGACAGGGGTTTACGGCAGTACTTC
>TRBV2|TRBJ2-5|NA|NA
CASSDTTGSGETQYF
TGTGCCAGCAGTGATACAACAGGGTCGGGGGAGACCCAGTACTTC
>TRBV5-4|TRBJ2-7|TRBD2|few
CASSSGLAGVEQYF
TGTGCCAGCAGCTCAGGACTAGCGGGAGTCGAGCAGTACTTC
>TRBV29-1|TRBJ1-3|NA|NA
CSVDVGSGNTIYF
TGCAGCGTTGACGTCGGCTCTGGAAACACCATATATTTT
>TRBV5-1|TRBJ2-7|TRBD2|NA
CASSYGGGSYEQYF
TGCGCCAGCAGCTACGGCGGGGGCTCCTACGAGCAGTACTTC
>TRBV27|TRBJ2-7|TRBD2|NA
CASSLGTSGKAYEQYF
TGTGCCAGCAGTTTAGGGACTAGCGGGAAAGCCTACGAGCAGTACTTC
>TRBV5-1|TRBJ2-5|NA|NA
CASSLEQTQYF
TGCGCCAGCAGCTTGGAGCAGACCCAGTACTTC
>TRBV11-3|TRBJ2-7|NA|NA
CASSPPQGTPYEQYF
TGTGCCAGCAGCCCCCCCCAGGGGACCCCCTACGAGCAGTACTTC
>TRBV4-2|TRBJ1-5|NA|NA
CASSQGFNSNQPQHF
TGTGCCAGCAGCCAAGGTTTTAATAGCAATCAGCCCCAGCATTTT
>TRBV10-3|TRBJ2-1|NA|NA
CAISESAGRGRTYNEQFF
TGTGCCATCAGTGAGTCGGCGGGGCGGGGGCGAACTTACAATGAGCAGTTCTTC
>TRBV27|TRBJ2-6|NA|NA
CASSPGAPGANVLTF
TGTGCCAGCAGCCCAGGGGCTCCTGGGGCCAACGTCCTGACTTTC
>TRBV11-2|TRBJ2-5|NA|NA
CASSPTRGETQYF
TGTGCCAGCAGCCCCACCAGGGGAGAGACCCAGTACTTC
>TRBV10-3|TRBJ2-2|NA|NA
CAIRDTGSAGELFF
TGTGCCATCAGGGACACAGGGTCCGCCGGGGAGCTGTTTTTT
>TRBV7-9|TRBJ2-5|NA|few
CASSPLLETQYF
TGTGCCAGCAGCCCCCTTCTTGAGACCCAGTACTTC
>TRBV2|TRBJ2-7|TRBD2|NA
CASSDRVAGDAEQYF
TGTGCCAGCAGTGATAGGGTAGCGGGAGACGCCGAGCAGTACTTC
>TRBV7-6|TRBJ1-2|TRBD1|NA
CASSRSGGYGYTF
TGTGCCAGCAGCCGATCAGGGGGCTATGGCTACACCTTC
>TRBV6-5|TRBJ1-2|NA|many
CASSYDPQGLSGYTF
TGTGCCAGCAGTTACGACCCCCAGGGACTGAGTGGCTACACCTTC
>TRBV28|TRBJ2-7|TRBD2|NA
CASNIAGLRYEQYF
TGTGCCAGCAATATAGCGGGACTCCGGTACGAGCAGTACTTC
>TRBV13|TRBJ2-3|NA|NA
CASSERGTDTQYF
TGTGCCAGCAGTGAGCGAGGCACAGATACGCAGTATTTT